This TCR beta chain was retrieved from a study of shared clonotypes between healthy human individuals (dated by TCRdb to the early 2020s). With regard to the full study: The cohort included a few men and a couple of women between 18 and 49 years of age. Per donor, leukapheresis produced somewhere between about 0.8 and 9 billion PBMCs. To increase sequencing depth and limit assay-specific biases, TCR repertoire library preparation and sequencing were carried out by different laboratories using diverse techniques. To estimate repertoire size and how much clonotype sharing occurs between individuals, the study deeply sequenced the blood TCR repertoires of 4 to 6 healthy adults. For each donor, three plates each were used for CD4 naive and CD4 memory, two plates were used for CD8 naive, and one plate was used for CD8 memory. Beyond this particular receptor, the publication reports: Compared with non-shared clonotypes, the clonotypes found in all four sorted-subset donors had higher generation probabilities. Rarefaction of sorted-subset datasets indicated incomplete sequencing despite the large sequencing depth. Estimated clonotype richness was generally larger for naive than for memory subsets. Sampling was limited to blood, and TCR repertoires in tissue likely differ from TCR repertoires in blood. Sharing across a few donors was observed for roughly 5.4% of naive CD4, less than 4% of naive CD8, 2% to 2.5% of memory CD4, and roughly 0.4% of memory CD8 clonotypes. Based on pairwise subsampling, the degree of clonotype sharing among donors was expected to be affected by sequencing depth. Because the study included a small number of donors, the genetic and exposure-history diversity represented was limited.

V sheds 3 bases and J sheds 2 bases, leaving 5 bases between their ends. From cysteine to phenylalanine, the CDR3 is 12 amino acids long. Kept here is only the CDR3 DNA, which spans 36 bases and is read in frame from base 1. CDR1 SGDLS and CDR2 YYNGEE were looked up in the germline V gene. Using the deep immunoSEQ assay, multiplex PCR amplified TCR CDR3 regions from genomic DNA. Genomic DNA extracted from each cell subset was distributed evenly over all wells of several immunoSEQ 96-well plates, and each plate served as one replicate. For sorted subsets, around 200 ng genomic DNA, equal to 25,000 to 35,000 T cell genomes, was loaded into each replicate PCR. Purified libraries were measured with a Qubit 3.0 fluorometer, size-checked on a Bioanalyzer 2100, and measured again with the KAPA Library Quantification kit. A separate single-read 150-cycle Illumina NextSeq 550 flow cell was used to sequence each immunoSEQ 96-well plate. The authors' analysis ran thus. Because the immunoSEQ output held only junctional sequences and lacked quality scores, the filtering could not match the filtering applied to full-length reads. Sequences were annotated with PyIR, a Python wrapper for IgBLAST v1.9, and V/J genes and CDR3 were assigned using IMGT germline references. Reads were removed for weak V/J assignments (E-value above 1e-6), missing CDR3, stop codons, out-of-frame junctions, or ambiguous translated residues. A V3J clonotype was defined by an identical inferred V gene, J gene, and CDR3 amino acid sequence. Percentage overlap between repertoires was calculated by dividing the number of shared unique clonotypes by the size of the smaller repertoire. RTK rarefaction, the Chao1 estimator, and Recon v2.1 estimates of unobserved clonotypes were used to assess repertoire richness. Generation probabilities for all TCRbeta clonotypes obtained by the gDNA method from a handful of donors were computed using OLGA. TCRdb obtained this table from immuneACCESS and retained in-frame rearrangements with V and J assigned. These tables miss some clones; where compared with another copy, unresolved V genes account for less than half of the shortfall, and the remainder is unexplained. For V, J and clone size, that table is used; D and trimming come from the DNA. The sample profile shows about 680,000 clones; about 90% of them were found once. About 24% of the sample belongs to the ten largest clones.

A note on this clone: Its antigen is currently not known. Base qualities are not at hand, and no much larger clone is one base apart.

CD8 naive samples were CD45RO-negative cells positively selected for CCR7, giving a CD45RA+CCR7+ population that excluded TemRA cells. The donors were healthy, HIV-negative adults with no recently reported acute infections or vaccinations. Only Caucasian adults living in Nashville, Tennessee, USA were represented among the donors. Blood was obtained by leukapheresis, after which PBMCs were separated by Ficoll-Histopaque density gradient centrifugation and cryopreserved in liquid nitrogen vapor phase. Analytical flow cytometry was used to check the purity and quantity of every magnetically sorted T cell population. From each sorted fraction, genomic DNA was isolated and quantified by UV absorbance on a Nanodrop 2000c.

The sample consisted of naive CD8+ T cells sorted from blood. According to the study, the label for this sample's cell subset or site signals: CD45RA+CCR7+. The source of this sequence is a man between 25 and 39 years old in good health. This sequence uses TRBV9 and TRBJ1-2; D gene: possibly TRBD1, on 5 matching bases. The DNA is TGTGCCAGCAGCGGGGACAACTATGGCTACACCTTC. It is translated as CASSGDNYGYTF.